This entry lists 8 T cell receptor beta chains sequenced from one sample in a study of identifying expanded T cells in peripheral blood. Sequenced by immunoSEQ multiplex PCR; TCRdb stores in-frame clones only, minus some. Of approximately 100,000 clones in the sample, around 89% were seen once. The sequencing sample was made of blood. All receptors derive from a person aged 18 to 70 in good health.

The chain links TRBV7-2 to TRBJ2-7, with D perhaps being TRBD1 or TRBD2 (6 bases each). CDR1 and CDR2 (germline): SGHTA, FQGNSA. The V end was cut by 5 bases, the J end by 3 bases, with 14 bases between. CDR3 length equals 14 residues. The CDR3 DNA reads TGTGCCAGCAGCCGTCAAGAGGGGGGCTACGAGCAGTACTTC. Protein sequence: CASSRQEGGYEQYF.

The rearrangement joins TRBV2 to TRBJ2-5; tentatively, D is TRBD1 (7 bases). Germline V gene sequence: CDR1 SNHLY, CDR2 FYNNEI. Trimming removed 6 bases from V and 0 bases from J, with 11 bases in between. The CDR3 runs to 14 residues. The CDR3 loop is CASSAGQHQETQYF. The DNA of the CDR3 is TGTGCCAGCAGCGCGGGACAGCACCAAGAGACCCAGTACTTC. The whole variable domain, remainder taken from reference TRBV2 and TRBJ2-5, is EPEVTQTPSHQVTQMGQEVILRCVPISNHLYFYWYRQILGQKVEFLVSFYNNEISEKSEIFDDQFSVERPDGSNFTLKIRSTKLEDSAMYFCASSAGQHQETQYFGPGTRLLVL.

The chain uses TRBV5-6 and TRBJ2-1, with D unresolved. Germline V gene lookup returns CDR1 SGHDT and CDR2 YYEEEE. The CDR3 contains 16 residues. Between the trimmed V and J ends, which lost 5 bases and 0 bases, there was a span of 15 bases. CDR3 amino acids: CASRQDGRSSYNEQFF. In nucleotides, the CDR3 is TGTGCCAGCAGGCAGGACGGAAGAAGCTCCTACAATGAGCAGTTCTTC. Variable domain in full (rest from reference TRBV5-6 and TRBJ2-1): DAGVTQSPTHLIKTRGQQVTLRCSPKSGHDTVSWYQQALGQGPQFIFQYYEEEERQRGNFPDRFSGHQFPNYSSELNVNALLLGDSALYLCASRQDGRSSYNEQFFGPGTRLTVL.

The chain recombines TRBV5-6 with TRBJ1-3, with D perhaps TRBD1 (5 bases). The CDR3 spans 16 residues. V lost 4 bases to trimming and J lost 0 bases, with 14 bases between them. From germline, CDR1 is SGHDT and CDR2 YYEEEE. CDR3 region: CASSMEWDGSGNTIYF. In DNA form, the CDR3 reads TGTGCCAGCAGCATGGAATGGGACGGCTCTGGAAACACCATATATTTT.

The chain employs TRBV6-1 and TRBJ2-7; D is undetermined. The V gene lost 6 bases and the J gene lost 3 bases, with 3 bases spanning the gap. This CDR3 spans 10 amino acids. Germline V CDR1 and CDR2: MNHNS, SASEGT. The CDR3, as DNA: TGTGCCAGCAGGAACTACGAGCAGTACTTC. It encodes CASRNYEQYF.

The chain carries TRBV4-3 and TRBJ1-5; 10 bases fit TRBD1. This CDR3 spans 15 amino acids. With V trimmed by 0 bases and J by 6 bases, 2 bases remained unmatched. Germline CDR1 and CDR2: LGHNA and YSLEER. The CDR3 is CASSQDRTGGQPQHF. CDR3 coding DNA: TGCGCCAGCAGCCAAGATCGGACAGGGGGTCAGCCCCAGCATTTT.

The CDR3 DNA reads as TGTGCCAGCAGCCCCCGGACCTCGTCGGCTAATGAAAAACTGTTTTTT. This encodes CASSPRTSSANEKLFF. This rearrangement joins TRBV7-8 to TRBJ1-4; D is uncertain. The V and J ends lost 5 bases and 3 bases respectively, with 16 bases between them. The CDR3 extends over 16 amino acids. Germline CDR1 reads SGHVS; CDR2 reads FQNEAQ.

This rearrangement joins TRBV6-5 to TRBJ1-6, with TRBD1 as a possible D gene (5 bases). The CDR3 sequence is 15 residues long. The ends were cut back, 4 bases at V and 8 bases at J, with 15 bases in the middle. The germline gives CDR1 MNHEY, CDR2 SVGAGI. The CDR3 nucleotides read TGTGCCAGCAGTTTTCGAGGGGTTATAGATTCACCCCTCCACTTT. This translates into CASSFRGVIDSPLHF.